This T cell receptor (beta chain) was found in a study of spatial heterogeneity in lung cancer. As for time point: sample taken at primary tumor resection. The donors, about 74 patients with untreated early-stage non-small cell lung cancer, provided the samples. The study sequenced unsorted whole RNA from tumor, nontumor lung or frozen PBMC. This clonotype rates as medium-sized (0.01 to 0.1%). Its specificity is not known. A distinct unique molecular identifier was carried by each TCR cDNA molecule. Via MiXCR, TCRdb re-called the 5' RACE reads, giving one row per CDR3 protein. In the table there are 2,200 or so distinct CDR3 sequences, about 10% of which are singletons. Findings and caveats of the study: Counts of expanded alpha and beta TCRs within tumors tracked the tumor nonsynonymous mutation count. Expanded TCRs classified as ubiquitous or regional were counted, and these counts tracked ubiquitous and regional nonsynonymous mutations, respectively.

The CDR3 has 13 amino acids. Germline values: CDR1 SQVTM, CDR2 ANQGSEA. V dropped 6 bases and J dropped 9 bases, with 18 bases sitting between them. The sequence came from a female donor with early-stage non-small cell lung cancer. The input for sequencing was lung tumor tissue, taken at surgery. V gene TRBV29-1 combines with J gene TRBJ2-1; D is perhaps TRBD1 (5 bases). The CDR3 region is CSVHWAGWVEQFF. CDR3 DNA sequence: TGCAGCGTCCATTGGGCAGGGTGGGTTGAGCAGTTCTTC.